This TCR beta chain was found in a study of blood T cell repertoires in COVID-19. Overall study: Some COVID-19 samples were acute and others convalescent; all came from the United States, Italy and Spain. Sources were T cells, B-cell-depleted T cells, or PBMCs; the material itself was cDNA or gDNA.

As originally analysed: Estimation of nucleated cell counts was performed using reference gene primer amplification. TCRdb's table, derived via immunoSEQ multiplex PCR, lists solely in-frame clones and lacks some. The DNA gave D and trimming, while V, J and clone size come from that table. The sample holds about 150,000 clones, 85% to 90% seen once. In germline, CDR1 is SGDLS, CDR2 YYNGEE. Losses at the gene ends were 0 bases for V and 2 bases for J; bases not matched to a gene: 7. CDR3 length equals 16 residues. This clone came up once. J is TRBJ1-2 and V is TRBV9; TRBD1 agrees at 7 bases. This receptor was identified in a woman aged 40-49 years with acute or convalescent COVID-19. The sequenced sample consisted of peripheral blood. The CDR3 nucleotides are TGTGCCAGCAGCGTAGACCCTCTGGGACAGAACTATGGCTACACCTTC. Translation: CASSVDPLGQNYGYTF.